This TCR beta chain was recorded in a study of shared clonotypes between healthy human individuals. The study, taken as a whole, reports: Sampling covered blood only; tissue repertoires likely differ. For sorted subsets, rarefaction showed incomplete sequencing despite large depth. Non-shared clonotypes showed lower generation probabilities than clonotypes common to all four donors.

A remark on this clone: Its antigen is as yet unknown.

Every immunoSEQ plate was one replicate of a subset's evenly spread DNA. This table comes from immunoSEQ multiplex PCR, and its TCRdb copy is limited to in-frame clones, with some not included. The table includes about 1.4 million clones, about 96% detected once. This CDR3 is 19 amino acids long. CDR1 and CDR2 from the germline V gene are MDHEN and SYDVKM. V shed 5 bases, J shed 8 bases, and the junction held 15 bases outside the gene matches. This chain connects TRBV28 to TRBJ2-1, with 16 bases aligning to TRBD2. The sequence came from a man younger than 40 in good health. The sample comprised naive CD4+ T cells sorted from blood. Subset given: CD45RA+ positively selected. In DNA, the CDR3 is TGTGCCAGCAGTCCGGGACTAGCGGGAGGGCCTTTTAGCTTGCATGAGCAGTTCTTC. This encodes CASSPGLAGGPFSLHEQFF. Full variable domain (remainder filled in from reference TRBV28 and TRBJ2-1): DVKVTQSSRYLVKRTGEKVFLECVQDMDHENMFWYRQDPGLGLRLIYFSYDVKMKEKGDIPEGYSVSREKKERFSLILESASTNQTSMYLCASSPGLAGGPFSLHEQFFGPGTRLTVL.